Below, 4 T cell receptor beta chains from the same sample are listed, as sequenced in a study of siplizumab effects on memory and regulatory T cells. The data were produced by immunoSEQ multiplex PCR, yet TCRdb's version contains in-frame clones alone and is incomplete. The sample carries 15,000 to 20,000 clones, 44% recorded once. Their specific antigens are unknown. Coculture of mixed lymphocyte reaction cells was performed at 37°C for approximately six days. Sequencing used CFSE-low (dividing) CD4+ T cells sorted from an allogeneic mixed lymphocyte reaction. These receptors were collected from a human donor in good health; the cells came from an allogeneic mixed lymphocyte reaction. Some clones in this sample may be carry-over from other donors' samples.

V gene TRBV6-5 combines with J gene TRBJ2-7; no clear D gene. V gave up 5 bases and J gave up 4 bases, with 12 bases separating them. The CDR3 contains 13 residues. Germline V gene sequence: CDR1 MNHEY, CDR2 SVGAGI. The CDR3 DNA sequence: TGTGCCAGCAGTCCAACAGTACTTTACGAGCAGTACTTC. Residues: CASSPTVLYEQYF.

V is TRBV7-9 and J is TRBJ2-4; 11 positions match TRBD2. CDR3 length: 16 amino acids. J lost 6 bases, V lost 5 bases, and 9 bases had no gene match. CDR1 and CDR2 from the germline V gene are SEHNR and FQNEAQ (reference sequence). For the CDR3, the DNA is TGTGCCAGCAGCGACTCCGGGACTAGCGGAGGAAACATTCAGTACTTC. This sequence encodes CASSDSGTSGGNIQYF.

This clone was counted only a few times. The rearrangement uses TRBV7-9 and TRBJ1-1; D call uncertain. V lost 5 bases, J lost 0 bases, and 10 bases lay in between. The CDR3 covers 14 residues. Germline V CDR1 and CDR2: SEHNR, FQNEAQ (reference sequence). CDR3 sequence reads: CASSRDWVNTEAFF. DNA for the CDR3: TGTGCCAGCAGCCGTGACTGGGTGAACACTGAAGCTTTCTTT.

This clone was found a few times. The chain has TRBV7-3 and TRBJ2-2; D gene unclear. V lost 3 bases, J lost 6 bases, and 8 bases lay in between. The CDR3 contains 13 residues. CDR1 and CDR2 (germline): SGHTA, FQGTGA. The CDR3: CASSFRVSGELFF. As DNA, the CDR3 is TGTGCCAGCAGCTTTAGGGTCTCCGGGGAGCTGTTTTTT.